Sequencing of this T cell receptor (beta chain) was carried out in a study of shared clonotypes between healthy human individuals. Overall study context: Three CD4 naive, three CD4 memory, two CD8 naive and one CD8 memory plate were used per donor. General observations from the study: Though the depth was large, rarefaction showed that sorted-subset sequencing was incomplete. Sequencing depth was a factor that was expected to affect clonotype sharing among donors.

The naive CD8 population came from CD45RO-negative cells selected for CCR7, without terminally differentiated effector memory CD45RA+ cells. The protocol was immunoSEQ multiplex PCR, while the TCRdb copy is restricted to in-frame clones and leaves out a portion. The data hold around 2.1 million clones, with about 92% observed a single time. Concerning this clone: Antigen unknown.

Germline lookup yields CDR1 MGHRA and CDR2 YSYEKL. V was pared by 4 bases and J by 2 bases, with 12 bases between. The CDR3 is made up of 16 amino acids. This TCR came from a man between 18 and 35 years old in good health. Some clones in this sample may be carry-over from other donors' samples. Source material: naive CD8+ T cells from PBMCs. The chain uses TRBV4-1 and TRBJ2-6; unclear D gene. DNA for the CDR3: TGCGCCAGCAGCCCGACGGTCGGCCCTGGGGCCAACGTCCTGACTTTC. Encoded protein: CASSPTVGPGANVLTF.